This T cell receptor beta chain was recorded in a study of cytotoxic CD8 clonotypes in ibrutinib-treated CLL. Study-wide points: Public clonotypes were seen rarely and were contracted or stable on treatment. Elevated clonality accompanied ibrutinib response, with a return toward baseline values at progression. Sample timing was unmatched between remission and later-progressing patients; lymph nodes unstudied.

Data came from immunoSEQ multiplex PCR; TCRdb stores just in-frame clones and leaves some out. The repertoire consists of around 150,000 clones, with around 82% occurring once and the leading ten covering roughly 7.6%. Cryopreserved PBMCs yielded around 2.1 micrograms of genomic DNA for TCR beta libraries. There are 10 residues in the CDR3. Trimming stripped 11 bases from V and 2 bases from J, with 1 base between. Looked up from germline, CDR1 is MNHNY and CDR2 is SVGAGI (reference sequence). Regarding this clone: Its specificity is unknown.

The input for sequencing was PBMCs, taken after 36 months of ibrutinib treatment. This sequence was found in a human donor with chronic lymphocytic leukemia. This chain joins TRBV6-6 and TRBJ2-6; D is unresolved. The CDR3, as DNA: TGTGCCCCTGGGGCCAACGTCCTGACTTTC. Translating it yields CAPGANVLTF.